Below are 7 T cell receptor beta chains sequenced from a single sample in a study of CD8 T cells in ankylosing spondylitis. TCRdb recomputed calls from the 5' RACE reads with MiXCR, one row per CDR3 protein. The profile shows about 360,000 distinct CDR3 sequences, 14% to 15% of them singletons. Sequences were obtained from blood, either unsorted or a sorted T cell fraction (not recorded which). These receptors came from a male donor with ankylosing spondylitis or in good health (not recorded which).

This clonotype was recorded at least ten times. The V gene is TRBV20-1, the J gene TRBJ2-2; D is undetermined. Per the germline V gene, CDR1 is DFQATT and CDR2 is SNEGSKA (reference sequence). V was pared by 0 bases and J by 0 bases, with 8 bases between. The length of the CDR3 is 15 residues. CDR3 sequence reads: CSARDRPANTGELFF. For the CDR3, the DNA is TGCAGTGCTAGAGATCGGCCCGCGAACACCGGGGAGCTGTTTTTT.

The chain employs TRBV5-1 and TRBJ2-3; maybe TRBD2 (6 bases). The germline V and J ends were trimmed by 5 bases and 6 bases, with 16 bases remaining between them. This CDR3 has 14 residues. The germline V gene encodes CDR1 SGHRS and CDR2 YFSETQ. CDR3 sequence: CASRSGQNLDTQYF. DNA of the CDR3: TGCGCCAGCAGAAGCGGGCAAAATTTGGATACGCAGTATTTT.

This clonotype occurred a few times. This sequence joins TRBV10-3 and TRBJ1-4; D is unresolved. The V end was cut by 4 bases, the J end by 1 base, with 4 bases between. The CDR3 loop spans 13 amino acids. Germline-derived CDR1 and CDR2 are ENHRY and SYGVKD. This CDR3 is CAISVGTNEKLFF. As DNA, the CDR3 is TGTGCCATCAGTGTGGGAACTAATGAAAAACTGTTTTTT.

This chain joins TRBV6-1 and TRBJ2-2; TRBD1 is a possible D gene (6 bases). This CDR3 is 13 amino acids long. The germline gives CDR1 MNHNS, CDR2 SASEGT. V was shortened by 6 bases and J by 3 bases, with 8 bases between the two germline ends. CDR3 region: CASRGQYTGELFF. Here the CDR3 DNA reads TGTGCCAGCAGAGGACAGTACACCGGGGAGCTGTTTTTT.

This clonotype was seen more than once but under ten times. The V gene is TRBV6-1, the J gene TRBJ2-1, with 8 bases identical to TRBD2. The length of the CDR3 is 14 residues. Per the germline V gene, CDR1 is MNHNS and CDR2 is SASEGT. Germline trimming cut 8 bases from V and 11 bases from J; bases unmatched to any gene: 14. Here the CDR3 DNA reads TGTGCCAGCCGACCGGGGCTAGCGGGCTTTAAGCAGTTCTTC. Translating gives CASRPGLAGFKQFF.

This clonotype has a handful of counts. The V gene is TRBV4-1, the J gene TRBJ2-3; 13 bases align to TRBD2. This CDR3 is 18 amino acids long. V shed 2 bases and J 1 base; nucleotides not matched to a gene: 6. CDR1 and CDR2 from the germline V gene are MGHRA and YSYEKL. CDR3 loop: CASSQLSGTSGGTDTQYF. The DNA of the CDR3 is TGCGCCAGCAGCCAACTTTCCGGGACTAGCGGGGGCACAGATACGCAGTATTTT.

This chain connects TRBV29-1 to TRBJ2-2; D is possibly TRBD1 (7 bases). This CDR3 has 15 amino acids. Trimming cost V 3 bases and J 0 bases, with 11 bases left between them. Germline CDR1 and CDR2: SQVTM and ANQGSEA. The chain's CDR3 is CSVEEGAANTGELFF. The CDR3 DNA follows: TGCAGCGTTGAGGAGGGGGCAGCGAACACCGGGGAGCTGTTTTTT.